A single sample is the source of the 9 T cell receptor beta chains below, sequenced in a study of shared clonotypes between healthy human individuals. Method: immunoSEQ multiplex PCR; TCRdb's copy keeps in-frame clones and lacks some. The table includes about 2.4 million clones, roughly 93% detected once. Sequenced sample: naive CD4+ T cells from PBMCs. Specified subset: CD45RA+ positively selected. These receptors all come from a man younger than 35 in good health. Some clones in this sample may be carry-over from other donors' samples.

The count of this clone is one. This sequence joins TRBV11-3 and TRBJ1-5; D uncertain. Trimming removed 2 bases at V and 7 bases at J, with 6 bases between. The CDR3 covers 12 residues. Germline V CDR1 and CDR2: SGHNT, YENEEA. The CDR3 sequence: CASSLQNQPQHF. CDR3 in DNA: TGTGCCAGCAGCTTACAAAACCAGCCCCAGCATTTT.

V is TRBV28 and J is TRBJ1-2; D gene ambiguous. V was pared by 2 bases and J by 10 bases, with 11 bases between. The CDR3 is 12 amino acids. In germline, CDR1 is MDHEN, CDR2 SYDVKM. The CDR3 loop is CASSLPGQDYTF. In nucleotides, the CDR3 is TGTGCCAGCAGTTTACCGGGCCAGGACTACACCTTC.

The chain employs TRBV7-8 and TRBJ2-3; a possible D gene is TRBD2 (5 bases). Trimming pared 5 bases from V and 0 bases from J, leaving 15 bases between. In germline, CDR1 is SGHVS, CDR2 FQNEAQ. The CDR3 consists of 16 residues. The CDR3 reads CASSLFGRTSTDTQYF. The CDR3 coding sequence is TGTGCCAGCAGCCTATTCGGACGGACTAGCACAGATACGCAGTATTTT. The variable domain in full, completed from reference TRBV7-8 and TRBJ2-3, reads GAGVSQSPRYKVAKRGQDVALRCDPISGHVSLFWYQQALGQGPEFLTYFQNEAQLDKSGLPSDRFFAERPEGSVSTLKIQRTQQEDSAVYLCASSLFGRTSTDTQYFGPGTRLTVL.

The chain uses TRBV15 and TRBJ2-6; D remains ambiguous. Germline V CDR1 and CDR2: LNHNV, YYDKDF (reference sequence). Between the trimmed V and J ends, which lost 1 base and 3 bases, there was a span of 4 bases. The CDR3 extends over 14 amino acids. CDR3 DNA sequence: TGTGCCACCAGCAGAGTTCATGGGGCCAACGTCCTGACTTTC. Translating gives CATSRVHGANVLTF. Combining the CDR3 with reference TRBV15 and TRBJ2-6 gives the whole variable domain DAMVIQNPRYQVTQFGKPVTLSCSQTLNHNVMYWYQQKSSQAPKLLFHYYDKDFNNEADTPDNFQSRRPNTSFCFLDIRSPGLGDTAMYLCATSRVHGANVLTFGAGSRLTVL.

The chain joins TRBV28 to TRBJ1-2; D remains unclear. The CDR3 consists of 13 residues. The V end was cut by 1 base, the J end by 4 bases, with 7 bases between. The V gene's germline CDR1 is MDHEN and CDR2 SYDVKM. The CDR3 DNA follows: TGTGCCAGCAGTTTATACGGGGTCTATGGCTACACCTTC. Amino acids: CASSLYGVYGYTF.

The V call is TRBV7-7, the J call TRBJ2-1; D remains ambiguous. From germline, CDR1 is SSHAT and CDR2 FNYEAQ (reference sequence). The ends were cut back, 2 bases at V and 0 bases at J, with 14 bases in the middle. The CDR3 totals 17 residues. The CDR3 loop reads CASSLNAPMSSYNEQFF. The CDR3 DNA follows: TGTGCCAGCAGCTTAAATGCCCCAATGAGCTCCTACAATGAGCAGTTCTTC.

The rearrangement uses TRBV10-1 and TRBJ2-7; the D gene is possibly TRBD1 (5 bases). The V gene's germline CDR1 is WNHNN and CDR2 SYGVQD (reference sequence). The CDR3 length is 13 residues. V dropped 3 bases and J dropped 9 bases, with 15 bases sitting between them. CDR3 bases: TGCGCCAGCAGTGATAGTAGACAGCGCGGGCAGTACTTC. It encodes CASSDSRQRGQYF.

The chain couples TRBV5-6 to TRBJ1-3; 9 positions match TRBD1. The CDR3 has 16 amino acids. V trimming: 0 bases; J trimming: 2 bases; junction bases outside the gene matches: 3. Germline V gene data show CDR1 as SGHDT and CDR2 as YYEEEE. The CDR3 sequence is CASSLVGQGPGNTIYF. The CDR3 nucleotides are TGTGCCAGCAGCTTGGTAGGACAGGGGCCTGGAAACACCATATATTTT. The full variable domain, in which reference TRBV5-6 and TRBJ1-3 provide the parts outside the CDR3, is DAGVTQSPTHLIKTRGQQVTLRCSPKSGHDTVSWYQQALGQGPQFIFQYYEEEERQRGNFPDRFSGHQFPNYSSELNVNALLLGDSALYLCASSLVGQGPGNTIYFGEGSWLTVV.

As concerns this clone: This specimen includes other DNA sequences encoding the same CDR3. This sequence joins TRBV2 and TRBJ1-3; D unresolved. The CDR3 has 12 residues. The germline CDR1 and CDR2 sequences are SNHLY and FYNNEI. V was clipped by 6 bases and J by 2 bases, with 5 bases between them. Written as DNA, the CDR3 is TGTGCCAGCAGGGTCGCTGGAAACACCATATATTTT. It specifies CASRVAGNTIYF.